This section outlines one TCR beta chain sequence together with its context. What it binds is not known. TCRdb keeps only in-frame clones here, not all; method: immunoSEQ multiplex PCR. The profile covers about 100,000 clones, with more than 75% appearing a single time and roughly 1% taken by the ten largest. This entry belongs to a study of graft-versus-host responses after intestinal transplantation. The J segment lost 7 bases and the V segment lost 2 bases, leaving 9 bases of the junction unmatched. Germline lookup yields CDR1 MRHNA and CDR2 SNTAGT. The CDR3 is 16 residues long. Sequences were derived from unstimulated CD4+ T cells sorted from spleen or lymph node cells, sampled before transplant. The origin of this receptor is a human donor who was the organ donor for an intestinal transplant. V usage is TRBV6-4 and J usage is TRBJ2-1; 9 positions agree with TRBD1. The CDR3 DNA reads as TGTGCCAGCAGTGACAGTCGGGACAGGGATGTAAATGAGCAGTTCTTC. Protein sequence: CASSDSRDRDVNEQFF.